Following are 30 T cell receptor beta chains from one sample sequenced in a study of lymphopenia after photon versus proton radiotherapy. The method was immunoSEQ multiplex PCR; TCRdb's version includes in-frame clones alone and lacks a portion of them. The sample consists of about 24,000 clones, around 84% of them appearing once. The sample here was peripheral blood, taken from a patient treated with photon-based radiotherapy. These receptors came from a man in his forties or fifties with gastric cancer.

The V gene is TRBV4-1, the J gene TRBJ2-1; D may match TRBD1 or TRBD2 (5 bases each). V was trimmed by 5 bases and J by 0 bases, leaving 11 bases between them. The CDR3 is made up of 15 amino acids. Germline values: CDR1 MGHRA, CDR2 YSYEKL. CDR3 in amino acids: CASSVGESSYNEQFF. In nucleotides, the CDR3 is TGCGCCAGCAGCGTGGGGGAGAGCTCCTACAATGAGCAGTTCTTC.

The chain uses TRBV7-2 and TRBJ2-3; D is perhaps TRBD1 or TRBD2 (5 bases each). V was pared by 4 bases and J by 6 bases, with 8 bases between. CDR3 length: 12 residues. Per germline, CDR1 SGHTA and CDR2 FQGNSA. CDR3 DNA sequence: TGTGCCAGCAGCTGGGGACCGGATACGCAGTATTTT. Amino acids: CASSWGPDTQYF.

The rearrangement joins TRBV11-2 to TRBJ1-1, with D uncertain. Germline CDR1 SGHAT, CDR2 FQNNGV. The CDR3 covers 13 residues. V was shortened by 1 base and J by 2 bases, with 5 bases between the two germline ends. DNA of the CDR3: TGTGCCAGCAGCTTAGGGGAAAACACTGAAGCTTTCTTT. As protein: CASSLGENTEAFF.

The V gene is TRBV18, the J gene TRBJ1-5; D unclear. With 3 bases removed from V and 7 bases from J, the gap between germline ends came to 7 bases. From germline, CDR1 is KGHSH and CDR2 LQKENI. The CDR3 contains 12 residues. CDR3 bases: TGTGCCAGCTCACCCCCCGGACAGCCCCAGCATTTT. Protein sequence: CASSPPGQPQHF.

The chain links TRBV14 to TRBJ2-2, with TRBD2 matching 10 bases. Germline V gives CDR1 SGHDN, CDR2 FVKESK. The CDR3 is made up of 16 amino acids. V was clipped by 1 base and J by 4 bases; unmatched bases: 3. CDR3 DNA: TGTGCCAGCAGCCAAGTGGTAGCGGGGGGCACCGGGGAGCTGTTTTTT. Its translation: CASSQVVAGGTGELFF.

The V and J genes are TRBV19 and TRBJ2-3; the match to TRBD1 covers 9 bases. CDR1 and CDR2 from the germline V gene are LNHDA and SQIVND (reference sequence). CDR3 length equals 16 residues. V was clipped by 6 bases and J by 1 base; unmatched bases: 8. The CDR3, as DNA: TGTGCCAGTAGAAAGGGACAGGGCTGGGGCACAGATACGCAGTATTTT. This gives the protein CASRKGQGWGTDTQYF.

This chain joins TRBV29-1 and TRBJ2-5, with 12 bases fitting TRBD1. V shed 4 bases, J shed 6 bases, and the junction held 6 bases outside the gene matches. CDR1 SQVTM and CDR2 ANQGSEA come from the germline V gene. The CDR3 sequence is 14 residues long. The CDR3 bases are TGCAGCGTTGGATACGGGGACAGGGGGCAGACCCAGTACTTC. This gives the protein CSVGYGDRGQTQYF.

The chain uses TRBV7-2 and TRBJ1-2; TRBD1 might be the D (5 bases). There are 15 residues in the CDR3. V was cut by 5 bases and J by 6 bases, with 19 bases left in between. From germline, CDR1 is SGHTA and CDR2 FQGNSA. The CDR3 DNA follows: TGTGCCAGCAGCCCGAGCCCGGGGACCTTCCATGGCTACACCTTC. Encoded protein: CASSPSPGTFHGYTF.

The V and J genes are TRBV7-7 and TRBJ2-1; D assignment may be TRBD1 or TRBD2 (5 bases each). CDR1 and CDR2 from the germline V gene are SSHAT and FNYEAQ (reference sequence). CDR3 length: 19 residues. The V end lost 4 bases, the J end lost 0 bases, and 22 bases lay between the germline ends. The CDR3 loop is CASSSKSGTYFNSYNEQFF. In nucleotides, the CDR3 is TGTGCCAGCAGCTCTAAATCTGGGACCTATTTTAACTCCTACAATGAGCAGTTCTTC.

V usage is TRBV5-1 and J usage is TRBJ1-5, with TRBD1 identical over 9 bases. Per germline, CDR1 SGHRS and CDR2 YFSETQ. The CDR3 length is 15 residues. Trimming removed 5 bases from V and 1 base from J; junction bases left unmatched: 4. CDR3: CASRLTGGSNQPQHF. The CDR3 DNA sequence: TGCGCCAGCAGACTTACAGGGGGCAGCAATCAGCCCCAGCATTTT.

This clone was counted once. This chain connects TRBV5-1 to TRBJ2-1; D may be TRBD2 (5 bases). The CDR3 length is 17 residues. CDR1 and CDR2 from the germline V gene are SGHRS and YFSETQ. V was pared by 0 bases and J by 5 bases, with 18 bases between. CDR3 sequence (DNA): TGCGCCAGCAGCTTGGACGGGGTCCCCCGGCCGGACAATGAGCAGTTCTTC. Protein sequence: CASSLDGVPRPDNEQFF. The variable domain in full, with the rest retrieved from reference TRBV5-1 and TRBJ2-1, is KAGVTQTPRYLIKTRGQQVTLSCSPISGHRSVSWYQQTPGQGLQFLFEYFSETQRNKGNFPGRFSGRQFSNSRSEMNVSTLELGDSALYLCASSLDGVPRPDNEQFFGPGTRLTVL.

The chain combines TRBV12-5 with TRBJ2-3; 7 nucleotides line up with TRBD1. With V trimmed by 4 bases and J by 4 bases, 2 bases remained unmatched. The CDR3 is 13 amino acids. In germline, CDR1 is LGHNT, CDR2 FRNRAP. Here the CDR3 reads CASGYTGADTQYF. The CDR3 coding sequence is TGTGCTAGTGGTTACACAGGGGCAGATACGCAGTATTTT.

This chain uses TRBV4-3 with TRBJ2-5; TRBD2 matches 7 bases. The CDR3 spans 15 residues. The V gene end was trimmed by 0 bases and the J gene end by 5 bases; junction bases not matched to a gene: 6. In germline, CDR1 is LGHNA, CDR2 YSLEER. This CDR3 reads CASSQEGSGRETQYF. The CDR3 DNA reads TGCGCCAGCAGCCAAGAGGGTTCCGGGAGGGAGACCCAGTACTTC.

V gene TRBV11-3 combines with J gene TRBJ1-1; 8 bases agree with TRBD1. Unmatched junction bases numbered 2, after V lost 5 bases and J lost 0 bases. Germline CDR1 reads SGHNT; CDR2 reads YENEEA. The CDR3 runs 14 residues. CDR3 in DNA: TGTGCCAGCAGCCGACAGGGGATGAACACTGAAGCTTTCTTT. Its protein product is CASSRQGMNTEAFF.

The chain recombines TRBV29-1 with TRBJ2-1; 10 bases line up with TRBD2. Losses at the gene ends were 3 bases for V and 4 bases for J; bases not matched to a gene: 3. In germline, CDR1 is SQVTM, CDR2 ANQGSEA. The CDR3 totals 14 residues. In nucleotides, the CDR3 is TGCAGCGTTGAGGCTAGCGGGAGTTACAATGAGCAGTTCTTC. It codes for CSVEASGSYNEQFF.

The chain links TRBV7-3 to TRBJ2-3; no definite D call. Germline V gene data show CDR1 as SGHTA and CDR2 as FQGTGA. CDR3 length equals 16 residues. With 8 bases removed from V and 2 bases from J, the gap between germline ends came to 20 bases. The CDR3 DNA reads TGTGCCAGCTACCCATTTCCCGCCGCACCCACAGATACGCAGTATTTT. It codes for CASYPFPAAPTDTQYF.

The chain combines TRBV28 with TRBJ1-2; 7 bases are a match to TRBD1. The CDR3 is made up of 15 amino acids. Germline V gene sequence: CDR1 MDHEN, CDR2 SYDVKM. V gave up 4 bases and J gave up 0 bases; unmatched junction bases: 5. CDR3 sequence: CASSSTGTANYGYTF. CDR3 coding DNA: TGTGCCAGCAGTTCCACCGGGACAGCTAACTATGGCTACACCTTC.

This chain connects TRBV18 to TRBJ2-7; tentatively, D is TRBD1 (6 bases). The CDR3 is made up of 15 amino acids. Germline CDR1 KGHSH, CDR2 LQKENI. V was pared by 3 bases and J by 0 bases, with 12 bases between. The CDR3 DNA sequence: TGTGCCAGCTCACCCGGAACAGGGAGCTCCTACGAGCAGTACTTC. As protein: CASSPGTGSSYEQYF.

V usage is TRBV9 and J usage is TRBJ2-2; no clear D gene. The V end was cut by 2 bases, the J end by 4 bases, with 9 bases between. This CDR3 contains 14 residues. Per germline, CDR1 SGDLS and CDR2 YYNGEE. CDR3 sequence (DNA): TGTGCCAGCAGCGTTGGGGAATTCACCGGGGAGCTGTTTTTT. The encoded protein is CASSVGEFTGELFF.

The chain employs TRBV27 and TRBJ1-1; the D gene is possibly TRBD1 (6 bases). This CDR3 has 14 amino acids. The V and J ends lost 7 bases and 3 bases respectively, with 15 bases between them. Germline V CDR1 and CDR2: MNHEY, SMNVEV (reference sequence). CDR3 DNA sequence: TGTGCCAGCACTCCCGTGGGGGGCCACACTGAAGCTTTCTTT. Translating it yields CASTPVGGHTEAFF.

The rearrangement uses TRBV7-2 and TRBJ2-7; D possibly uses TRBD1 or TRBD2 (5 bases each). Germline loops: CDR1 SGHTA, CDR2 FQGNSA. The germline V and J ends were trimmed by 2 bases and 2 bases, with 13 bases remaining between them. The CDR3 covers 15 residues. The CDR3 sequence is CASSLSPGAPYEQYF. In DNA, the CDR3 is TGTGCCAGCAGCTTATCCCCCGGGGCTCCCTACGAGCAGTACTTC. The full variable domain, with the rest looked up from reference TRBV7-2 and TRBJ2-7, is GAGVSQSPSNKVTEKGKDVELRCDPISGHTALYWYRQSLGQGLEFLIYFQGNSAPDKSGLPSDRFSAERTGGSVSTLTIQRTQQEDSAVYLCASSLSPGAPYEQYFGPGTRLTVT.

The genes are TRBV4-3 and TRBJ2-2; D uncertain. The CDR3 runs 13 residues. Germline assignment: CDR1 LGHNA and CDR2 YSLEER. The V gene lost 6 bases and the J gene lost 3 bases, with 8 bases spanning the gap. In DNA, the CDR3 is TGCGCCAGCAGTCTGGTGGACACCGGGGAGCTGTTTTTT. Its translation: CASSLVDTGELFF.

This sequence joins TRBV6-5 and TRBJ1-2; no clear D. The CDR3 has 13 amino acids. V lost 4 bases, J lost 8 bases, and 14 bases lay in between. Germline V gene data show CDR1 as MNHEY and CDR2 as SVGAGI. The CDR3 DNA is TGTGCCAGCAGTTCCCCAGGTCGTGGGGGCTACACCTTC. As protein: CASSSPGRGGYTF.

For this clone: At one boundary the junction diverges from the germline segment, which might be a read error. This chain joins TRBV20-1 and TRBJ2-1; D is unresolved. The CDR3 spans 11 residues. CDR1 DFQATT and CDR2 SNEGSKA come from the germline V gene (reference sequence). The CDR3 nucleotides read TGCAGTGCCAGAGTGAGCAATGAGCAGTTCTTC. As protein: CSARVSNEQFF.

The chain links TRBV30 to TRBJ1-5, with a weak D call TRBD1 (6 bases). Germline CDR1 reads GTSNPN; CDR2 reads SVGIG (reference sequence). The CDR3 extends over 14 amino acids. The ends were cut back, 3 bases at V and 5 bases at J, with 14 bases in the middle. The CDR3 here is CAWRAWGADQPQHF. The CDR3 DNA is TGTGCCTGGAGGGCTTGGGGGGCGGATCAGCCCCAGCATTTT.

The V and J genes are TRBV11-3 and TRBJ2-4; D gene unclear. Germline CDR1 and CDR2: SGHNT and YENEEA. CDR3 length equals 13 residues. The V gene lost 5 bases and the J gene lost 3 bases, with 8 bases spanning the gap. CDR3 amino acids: CASSVGNKNIQYF. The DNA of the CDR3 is TGTGCCAGCAGCGTAGGGAACAAAAACATTCAGTACTTC.

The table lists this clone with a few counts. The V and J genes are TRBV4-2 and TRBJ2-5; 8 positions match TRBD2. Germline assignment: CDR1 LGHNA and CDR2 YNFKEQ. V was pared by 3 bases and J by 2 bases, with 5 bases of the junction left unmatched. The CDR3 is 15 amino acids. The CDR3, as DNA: TGTGCCAGCAGCCAGAGTCGGGGGGGGCAAGAGACCCAGTACTTC. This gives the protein CASSQSRGGQETQYF.

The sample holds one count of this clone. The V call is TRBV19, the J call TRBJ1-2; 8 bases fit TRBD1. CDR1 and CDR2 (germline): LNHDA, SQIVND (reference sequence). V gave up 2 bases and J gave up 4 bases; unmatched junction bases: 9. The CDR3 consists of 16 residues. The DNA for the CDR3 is TGTGCCAGTAGTATACTTGGGCAGGGGGCCGGCTATGGCTACACCTTC. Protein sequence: CASSILGQGAGYGYTF.

The CDR3 reads CASSKAHGGVFQETQYF. The CDR3 bases are TGTGCCAGCAGCAAGGCCCACGGGGGGGTTTTCCAAGAGACCCAGTACTTC. V is TRBV5-6 and J is TRBJ2-5, with 8 bases that match TRBD2. CDR3 length: 17 amino acids. CDR1 and CDR2 from the germline V gene are SGHDT and YYEEEE. The ends lost 4 bases at V and 1 base at J; junction bases unmatched: 12.

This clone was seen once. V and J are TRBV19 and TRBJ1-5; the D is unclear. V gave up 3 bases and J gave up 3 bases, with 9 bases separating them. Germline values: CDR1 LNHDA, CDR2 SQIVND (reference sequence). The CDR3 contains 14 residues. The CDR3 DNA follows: TGTGCCAGTAGTATCGTTCAGGACAATCAGCCCCAGCATTTT. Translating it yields CASSIVQDNQPQHF. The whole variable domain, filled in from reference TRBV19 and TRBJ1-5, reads DGGITQSPKYLFRKEGQNVTLSCEQNLNHDAMYWYRQDPGQGLRLIYYSQIVNDFQKGDIAEGYSVSREKKESFPLTVTSAQKNPTAFYLCASSIVQDNQPQHFGDGTRLSIL.